The 27 T cell receptor beta chains given below trace back to one sample, sequenced in a study of CD4+ T cells in melanoma. Libraries were prepared by immunoSEQ multiplex PCR; TCRdb keeps only in-frame clonotypes and omits some of them. The data show 20,000 to 25,000 clones, with about 77% seen just once and about 9.6% held by the top ten. These receptors originate from a human donor with melanoma.

The J gene is TRBJ1-2, the V gene TRBV6-5; the D gene is possibly TRBD1 (5 bases). With 6 bases removed from V and 4 bases from J, the gap between germline ends came to 18 bases. The CDR3 contains 15 residues. The V gene's germline CDR1 is MNHEY and CDR2 SVGAGI. The chain's CDR3 is CASRPPGRLIYGYTF. CDR3 bases: TGTGCCAGCAGGCCACCGGGACGGCTGATCTATGGCTACACCTTC.

This clone came up once. In nucleotides, the CDR3 is TGTGCCATCAGTGCTTCGCAGGGACAGGGGGCTGGTGAAGCTTTCTTT. Its translation: CAISASQGQGAGEAFF. The chain uses TRBV10-3 and TRBJ1-1, with TRBD1 identical over 12 bases. The CDR3 extends over 16 amino acids. V shed 4 bases, J shed 7 bases, and the junction held 10 bases outside the gene matches. The germline V gene encodes CDR1 ENHRY and CDR2 SYGVKD.

The rearrangement uses TRBV19 and TRBJ1-1; D not resolved. This CDR3 has 12 residues. Germline CDR1 reads LNHDA; CDR2 reads SQIVND (reference sequence). With 6 bases removed from V and 0 bases from J, the gap between germline ends came to 5 bases. The CDR3 sequence: CASRRMNTEAFF. The CDR3 DNA follows: TGTGCCAGTAGGCGAATGAACACTGAAGCTTTCTTT.

The chain recombines TRBV5-6 with TRBJ2-3; 8 bases align to TRBD2. Per germline, CDR1 SGHDT and CDR2 YYEEEE. The CDR3 is 16 amino acids. V shed 6 bases and J 9 bases; nucleotides not matched to a gene: 18. The CDR3 DNA reads as TGTGCCAGCACTTGGATAGGCGGGGGGCCGACCGGGACGCAGTATTTT. This sequence encodes CASTWIGGGPTGTQYF.

The chain has TRBV27 and TRBJ2-7; maybe TRBD2 (5 bases). V was clipped by 3 bases and J by 5 bases, with 11 bases between them. Germline V gene lookup returns CDR1 MNHEY and CDR2 SMNVEV (reference sequence). The CDR3 loop spans 13 amino acids. The CDR3 DNA sequence: TGTGCCAGCAGTTTCACGGGGTATAACGAGCAGTACTTC. This translates into CASSFTGYNEQYF.

V gene TRBV25-1 combines with J gene TRBJ1-6; D remains unclear. The CDR3 has 15 amino acids. Germline V lookup: CDR1 MGHDK, CDR2 SYGVNS. The V and J ends lost 3 bases and 7 bases respectively, with 13 bases between them. The CDR3, as DNA: TGTGCCAGCAGTGACCCTAAGGTCCCGAATTCACCCCTCCACTTT. As protein: CASSDPKVPNSPLHF. Variable domain in full (rest from reference TRBV25-1 and TRBJ1-6): EADIYQTPRYLVIGTGKKITLECSQTMGHDKMYWYQQDPGMELHLIHYSYGVNSTEKGDLSSESTVSRIRTEHFPLTLESARPSHTSQYLCASSDPKVPNSPLHFGNGTRLTVT.

The genes are TRBV6-5 and TRBJ2-2; D may be TRBD1 or TRBD2 (5 bases each). V was clipped by 6 bases and J by 2 bases, with 13 bases between them. This CDR3 is 15 amino acids long. Germline CDR1 is MNHEY and CDR2 is SVGAGI. CDR3 protein: CASRAPGRNTGELFF. The DNA of the CDR3 is TGTGCCAGCAGGGCCCCGGGGCGCAACACCGGGGAGCTGTTTTTT.

The genes are TRBV7-2 and TRBJ2-7, with 9 nucleotides matching TRBD1. Per germline, CDR1 SGHTA and CDR2 FQGNSA. The trim removed 5 bases at V and 5 bases at J, leaving 7 bases unmatched. CDR3 length: 14 amino acids. The CDR3: CASSLWDRVNEQYF. The CDR3 nucleotides are TGTGCCAGCAGCCTATGGGACAGGGTCAACGAGCAGTACTTC.

The V gene is TRBV11-2, the J gene TRBJ1-1; D unclear. Germline loops: CDR1 SGHAT, CDR2 FQNNGV. Trimming took off 7 bases at V and 1 base at J, with 10 bases between the two ends. CDR3 length equals 13 residues. The CDR3 DNA reads TGTGCCAGCATGCCAGACGGGAACACTGAAGCTTTCTTT. Amino acids: CASMPDGNTEAFF.

This chain joins TRBV29-1 and TRBJ1-1; D call uncertain. With 3 bases removed from V and 0 bases from J, the gap between germline ends came to 8 bases. The germline CDR1 and CDR2 sequences are SQVTM and ANQGSEA. CDR3 length equals 13 residues. CDR3: CSVDSGMNTEAFF. In DNA form, the CDR3 reads TGCAGCGTTGACTCGGGCATGAACACTGAAGCTTTCTTT.

The rearrangement joins TRBV5-1 to TRBJ1-4, with D hard to call. The CDR3 extends over 15 amino acids. The germline V gene encodes CDR1 SGHRS and CDR2 YFSETQ. V lost 4 bases to trimming and J lost 1 base, with 11 bases between them. CDR3 in amino acids: CASSPSGKTNEKLFF. The CDR3 DNA follows: TGCGCCAGCAGCCCATCCGGGAAAACTAATGAAAAACTGTTTTTT. Variable domain in full (rest from reference TRBV5-1 and TRBJ1-4): KAGVTQTPRYLIKTRGQQVTLSCSPISGHRSVSWYQQTPGQGLQFLFEYFSETQRNKGNFPGRFSGRQFSNSRSEMNVSTLELGDSALYLCASSPSGKTNEKLFFGSGTQLSVL.

J is TRBJ2-3 and V is TRBV6-5; the D is unclear. The CDR3 has 15 residues. Germline V gene sequence: CDR1 MNHEY, CDR2 SVGAGI. Trimming pared 6 bases from V and 5 bases from J, leaving 18 bases between. The CDR3, as DNA: TGTGCCAGCAGGGCCCTAGTGGTACGAGGAGATACGCAGTATTTT. Translation: CASRALVVRGDTQYF.

This rearrangement joins TRBV2 to TRBJ2-3; maybe TRBD1 (6 bases). There are 15 residues in the CDR3. Per the germline V gene, CDR1 is SNHLY and CDR2 is FYNNEI. Here the CDR3 reads CASFWGLYSTDTQYF. The CDR3 bases are TGTGCGAGTTTCTGGGGGCTCTATAGCACAGATACGCAGTATTTT. The variable domain in full, with the rest retrieved from reference TRBV2 and TRBJ2-3, is EPEVTQTPSHQVTQMGQEVILRCVPISNHLYFYWYRQILGQKVEFLVSFYNNEISEKSEIFDDQFSVERPDGSNFTLKIRSTKLEDSAMYFCASFWGLYSTDTQYFGPGTRLTVL.

V is TRBV2 and J is TRBJ2-1; possibly TRBD2 for D (6 bases). Germline V gives CDR1 SNHLY, CDR2 FYNNEI. CDR3 size: 12 residues. The V gene lost 5 bases and the J gene lost 10 bases, with 12 bases spanning the gap. In nucleotides, the CDR3 is TGTGCCAGCAGTCGGGACTCGGCGGAGCAGTTCTTC. It codes for CASSRDSAEQFF. Supplemented by reference TRBV2 and TRBJ2-1, the full variable domain reads EPEVTQTPSHQVTQMGQEVILRCVPISNHLYFYWYRQILGQKVEFLVSFYNNEISEKSEIFDDQFSVERPDGSNFTLKIRSTKLEDSAMYFCASSRDSAEQFFGPGTRLTVL.

This sequence joins TRBV19 and TRBJ2-5, with 7 nucleotides matching TRBD2. Germline V lookup: CDR1 LNHDA, CDR2 SQIVND (reference sequence). The CDR3 totals 14 residues. Losses at the gene ends were 6 bases for V and 0 bases for J; bases not matched to a gene: 4. The CDR3 sequence: CASRGGKHQETQYF. In nucleotides, the CDR3 is TGTGCCAGTAGGGGAGGGAAACACCAAGAGACCCAGTACTTC.

This clone was detected only once. V gene TRBV18 combines with J gene TRBJ1-2, with 7 nucleotides matching TRBD1. Per the germline V gene, CDR1 is KGHSH and CDR2 is LQKENI. CDR3 length: 17 residues. Trimming removed 2 bases from V and 4 bases from J; junction bases left unmatched: 13. The chain's CDR3 is CASSPYIPGGDPYGYTF. In DNA form, the CDR3 reads TGTGCCAGCTCACCATACATCCCAGGGGGGGACCCCTATGGCTACACCTTC.

As for this clone: An end of the junction differs from the germline gene, which may be a read error. This chain links TRBV11-2 with TRBJ2-2; D not certain. Germline-derived CDR1 and CDR2 are SGHAT and FQNNGV. The CDR3 consists of 16 residues. Written as DNA, the CDR3 is TGTGCCAGCAGCTTAGAAGCGAGTTCGAAAACCGGGGAGCTGTTTTTT. It codes for CASSLEASSKTGELFF.

The chain recombines TRBV13 with TRBJ2-7, with 11 bases identical to TRBD1. The V gene's germline CDR1 is PRHDT and CDR2 FYEKMQ (reference sequence). The CDR3 is 15 residues long. Trimming removed 4 bases from V and 3 bases from J; junction bases left unmatched: 5. The CDR3 DNA is TGTGCCAGCAGCTCACGGACAGGGGGCAACTACGAGCAGTACTTC. It specifies CASSSRTGGNYEQYF. Full variable domain (rest looked up from reference TRBV13 and TRBJ2-7): AAGVIQSPRHLIKEKRETATLKCYPIPRHDTVYWYQQGPGQDPQFLISFYEKMQSDKGSIPDRFSAQQFSDYHSELNMSSLELGDSALYFCASSSRTGGNYEQYFGPGTRLTVT.

V is TRBV21-1 and J is TRBJ2-3; the D call of TRBD1 is as the table states it, not checked on the DNA. TRBV21-1 is a listed pseudogene. The CDR3 consists of 15 residues. In DNA form, the CDR3 reads TGTGCCAGCACCCTCCAGGGGGCGCACACAGATACGCAGTATTTT. Its translation is CASTLQGAHTDTQYF.

The chain uses TRBV7-9 and TRBJ1-3, with D unresolved. Trimming left V 8 bases short and J 8 bases short, with 7 bases between. CDR3 size: 10 residues. Looked up from germline, CDR1 is SEHNR and CDR2 is FQNEAQ (reference sequence). The CDR3 spells CASGDYTIYF. The CDR3 region has the DNA TGTGCCAGCGGAGATTACACCATATATTTT.

This sequence joins TRBV18 and TRBJ1-4; 7 nucleotides align to TRBD1. The V and J ends lost 2 bases and 8 bases, in that order; junction bases with no gene match: 11. CDR1 and CDR2 (germline): KGHSH, LQKENI. The CDR3 spans 16 residues. CDR3 sequence (DNA): TGTGCCAGCTCACCAGCGCGGCAGGGGGGAAGGGAAAAACTGTTTTTT. Its translation is CASSPARQGGREKLFF.

This sequence joins TRBV27 and TRBJ1-4; tentatively, D is TRBD1 (5 bases). This CDR3 spans 15 amino acids. Germline CDR1 MNHEY, CDR2 SMNVEV (reference sequence). V lost 6 bases, J lost 6 bases, and 17 bases lay in between. The DNA for the CDR3 is TGTGCCAGCAGGGGGGTCCGGGGGGTCTATGAAAAACTGTTTTTT. It specifies CASRGVRGVYEKLFF. Variable domain in full (rest from reference TRBV27 and TRBJ1-4): EAQVTQNPRYLITVTGKKLTVTCSQNMNHEYMSWYRQDPGLGLRQIYYSMNVEVTDKGDVPEGYKVSRKEKRNFPLILESPSPNQTSLYFCASRGVRGVYEKLFFGSGTQLSVL.

CDR3 in amino acids: CASSLVGPGEQYF. CDR3 DNA: TGTGCCAGCAGCTTAGTTGGGCCCGGTGAGCAGTACTTC. This sequence joins TRBV7-9 and TRBJ2-7; D is undetermined. With 1 base removed from V and 7 bases from J, the gap between germline ends came to 11 bases. Germline V gene data show CDR1 as SEHNR and CDR2 as FQNEAQ (reference sequence). The length of the CDR3 is 13 residues.

The chain joins TRBV28 to TRBJ2-7, with D possibly TRBD2 on 5 matching bases. CDR3 length equals 16 residues. V was pared by 5 bases and J by 2 bases, with 19 bases between. Germline CDR1 and CDR2: MDHEN and SYDVKM. This CDR3 reads CASSPGGVASAYEQYF. Written as DNA, the CDR3 is TGTGCCAGCAGTCCAGGAGGAGTAGCTAGTGCCTACGAGCAGTACTTC.

The rearrangement uses TRBV4-1 and TRBJ2-7, with D perhaps given as TRBD1 or TRBD2 (7 bases each). This CDR3 is built from 18 residues. Trimming left V 3 bases short and J 1 base short, with 22 bases between. CDR1 is MGHRA and CDR2 is YSYEKL in the germline V gene. This CDR3 is CASSHGRLTGDYSYEQYF. Written as DNA, the CDR3 is TGCGCCAGCAGCCACGGGAGGTTAACAGGGGATTATTCCTACGAGCAGTACTTC.

The V gene is TRBV5-1, the J gene TRBJ2-7, with 12 bases matching TRBD2. Germline values: CDR1 SGHRS, CDR2 YFSETQ. V lost 0 bases to trimming and J lost 2 bases; unmatched junction nucleotides: 9. CDR3 length equals 18 residues. CDR3 sequence reads: CASSLGTSGGSLTYEQYF. The CDR3 nucleotides read TGCGCCAGCAGCTTGGGAACTAGCGGGGGGAGTCTTACCTACGAGCAGTACTTC.

The J gene is TRBJ2-7, the V gene TRBV14; D may be TRBD1 (6 bases). The CDR3 spans 11 residues. V shed 4 bases and J shed 9 bases, with 10 bases lying between them. Germline CDR1 is SGHDN and CDR2 is FVKESK. Written as DNA, the CDR3 is TGTGCCAGCAGCCCAGGGGAAAGGCAGTACTTC. Protein sequence: CASSPGERQYF.